The next 3 T cell receptor beta chains were all read from a single sample in a study of shared clonotypes between healthy human individuals. Only in-frame clones appear in the TCRdb table, and some are missing; sequencing was by immunoSEQ multiplex PCR. In the table there are more than 1.2 million clones, less than 99% of which are singletons. The sequencing sample was made of naive CD4+ T cells sorted from blood. Stated subset: CD45RA+ positively selected. These receptor sequences come from a man aged 25 to 40 in good health.

This chain links TRBV10-2 with TRBJ2-7; D gene unclear. With 5 bases removed from V and 6 bases from J, the gap between germline ends came to 14 bases. The CDR3 contains 13 residues. Germline V gene lookup returns CDR1 WSHSY and CDR2 SAAADI. The CDR3 spells CASSLAVLGEQYF. The CDR3 DNA is TGCGCCAGCAGTCTGGCAGTCCTTGGCGAGCAGTACTTC.

V gene TRBV30 combines with J gene TRBJ1-2; TRBD1 matches at 7 bases. V dropped 7 bases and J dropped 4; count of bases not matched to a gene: 3. The CDR3 covers 11 residues. Germline loops: CDR1 GTSNPN, CDR2 SVGIG (reference sequence). Here the CDR3 reads CAFRQGYGYTF. In DNA, the CDR3 is TGTGCCTTCAGACAGGGCTATGGCTACACCTTC.

The genes are TRBV15 and TRBJ1-2; a weak D match, TRBD1 (6 bases). The V gene lost 0 bases and the J gene lost 2 bases, with 25 bases spanning the gap. Germline CDR1 LNHNV, CDR2 YYDKDF (reference sequence). This CDR3 comprises 20 residues. The CDR3 DNA reads as TGTGCCACCAGCAGAGATAATCTTCTAGGACAGAGAGGACTAAACTATGGCTACACCTTC. Translated, it gives CATSRDNLLGQRGLNYGYTF.